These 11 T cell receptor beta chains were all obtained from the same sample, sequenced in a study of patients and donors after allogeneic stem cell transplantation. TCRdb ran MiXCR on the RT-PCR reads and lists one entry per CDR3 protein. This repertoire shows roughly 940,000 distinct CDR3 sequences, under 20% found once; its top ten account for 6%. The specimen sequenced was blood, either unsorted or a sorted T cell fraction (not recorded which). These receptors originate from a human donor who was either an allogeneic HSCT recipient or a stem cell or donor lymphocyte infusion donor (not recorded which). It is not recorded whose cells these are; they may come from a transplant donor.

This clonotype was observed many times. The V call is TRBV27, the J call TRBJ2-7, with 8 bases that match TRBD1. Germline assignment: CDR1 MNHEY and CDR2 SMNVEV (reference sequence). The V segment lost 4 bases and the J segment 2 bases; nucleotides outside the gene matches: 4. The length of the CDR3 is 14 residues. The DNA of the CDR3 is TGTGCCAGCAGTTACGGGACAGGTCCCTACGAGCAGTACTTC. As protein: CASSYGTGPYEQYF.

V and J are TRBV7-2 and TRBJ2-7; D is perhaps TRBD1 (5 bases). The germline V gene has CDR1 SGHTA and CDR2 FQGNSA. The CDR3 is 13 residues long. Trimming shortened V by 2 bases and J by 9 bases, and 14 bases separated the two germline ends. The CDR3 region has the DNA TGTGCCAGCAGCTTACGGTCAGAAACAGGGCAGTACTTC. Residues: CASSLRSETGQYF. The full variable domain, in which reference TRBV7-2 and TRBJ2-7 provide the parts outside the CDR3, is GAGVSQSPSNKVTEKGKDVELRCDPISGHTALYWYRQSLGQGLEFLIYFQGNSAPDKSGLPSDRFSAERTGGSVSTLTIQRTQQEDSAVYLCASSLRSETGQYFGPGTRLTVT.

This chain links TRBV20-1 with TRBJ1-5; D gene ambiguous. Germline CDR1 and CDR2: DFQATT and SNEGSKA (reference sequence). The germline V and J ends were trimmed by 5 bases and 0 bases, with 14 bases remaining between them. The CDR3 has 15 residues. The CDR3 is CSAVAGRGSNQPQHF. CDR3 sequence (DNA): TGCAGTGCTGTGGCGGGTCGGGGTAGCAATCAGCCCCAGCATTTT.

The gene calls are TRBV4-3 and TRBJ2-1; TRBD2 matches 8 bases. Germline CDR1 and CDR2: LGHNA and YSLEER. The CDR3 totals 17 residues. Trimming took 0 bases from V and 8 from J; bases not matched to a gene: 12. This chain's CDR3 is CASSQEGKGLARDEQFF. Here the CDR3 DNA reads TGCGCCAGCAGCCAAGAAGGTAAAGGACTAGCCCGGGATGAGCAGTTCTTC.

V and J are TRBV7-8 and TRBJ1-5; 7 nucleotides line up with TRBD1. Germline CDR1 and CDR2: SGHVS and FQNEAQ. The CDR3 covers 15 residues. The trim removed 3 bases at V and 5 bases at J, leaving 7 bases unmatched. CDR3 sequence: CASSFGGGIDQPQHF. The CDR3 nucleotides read TGTGCCAGCAGCTTCGGAGGGGGCATAGATCAGCCCCAGCATTTT.

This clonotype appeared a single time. The chain's CDR3 is CASSSPGDSIYNEQFF. DNA of the CDR3: TGTGCCAGCAGCTCCCCAGGTGACTCTATCTACAATGAGCAGTTCTTC. The V and J genes are TRBV7-9 and TRBJ2-1; D is ambiguous. This CDR3 region has 16 residues. With 4 bases removed from V and 3 bases from J, the gap between germline ends came to 16 bases. Germline loops: CDR1 SEHNR, CDR2 FQNEAQ (reference sequence).

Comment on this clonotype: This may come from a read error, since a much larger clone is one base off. CDR3 sequence: CSDQNRGEAFF. Here the CDR3 DNA reads TGCAGCGATCAAAACAGGGGCGAAGCTTTCTTT. The chain has TRBV29-1 and TRBJ1-1; 7 bases line up with TRBD1. Germline CDR1 and CDR2: SQVTM and ANQGSEA. V was clipped by 7 bases and J by 8 bases; unmatched bases: 7. The CDR3 extends over 11 amino acids.

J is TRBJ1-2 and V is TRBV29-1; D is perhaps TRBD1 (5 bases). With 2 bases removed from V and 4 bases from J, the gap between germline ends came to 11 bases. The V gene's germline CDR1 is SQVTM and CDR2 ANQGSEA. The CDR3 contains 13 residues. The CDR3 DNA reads TGCAGCGTTGAATCGCAGGGTACCTATGGCTACACCTTC. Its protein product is CSVESQGTYGYTF.

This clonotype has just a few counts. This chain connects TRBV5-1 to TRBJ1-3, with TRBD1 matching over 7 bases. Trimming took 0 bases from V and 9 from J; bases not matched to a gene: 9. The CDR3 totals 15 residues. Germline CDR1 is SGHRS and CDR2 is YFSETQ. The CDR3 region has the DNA TGCGCCAGCAGCTTGGAGGGGGCCTCCCAAAGCACCATATATTTT. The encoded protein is CASSLEGASQSTIYF.

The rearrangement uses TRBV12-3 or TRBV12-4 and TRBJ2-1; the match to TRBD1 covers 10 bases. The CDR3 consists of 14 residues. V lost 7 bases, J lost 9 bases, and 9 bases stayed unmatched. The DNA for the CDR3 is TGTGCCAGCATCTTCGGACAGGGGGGGGGTGAGCAGTTCTTC. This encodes CASIFGQGGGEQFF.

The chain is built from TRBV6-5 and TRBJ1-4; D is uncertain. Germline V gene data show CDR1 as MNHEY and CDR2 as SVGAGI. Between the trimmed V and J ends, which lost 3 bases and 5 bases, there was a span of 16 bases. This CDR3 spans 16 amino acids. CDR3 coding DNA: TGTGCCAGCAGTTATTCATCGTGGGCTTGGAATGAAAAACTGTTTTTT. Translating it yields CASSYSSWAWNEKLFF.